Given below is one TCR beta chain in context. Its matching antigen is unknown. The data are from a study of T cell responses to AZD1222 COVID-19 vaccine. Whole-study findings and limits: The study found vaccine-associated CD4 TCRs spanning spike, dominant at 160-218 and 743-854. The study identified only six AZD1222 recipients as seropositive at baseline. Regions left unmutated in variants are reportedly the target of nearly half of spike-specific TCRs. Clonal diversity may have been underestimated, and the donors were mostly white British, with more females than males.

The CDR3 extends over 15 amino acids. CDR1 is SGHRS and CDR2 is YFSETQ in the germline V gene. V was pared by 0 bases and J by 0 bases, with 9 bases between. TCRdb's table, derived via immunoSEQ multiplex PCR, lists solely in-frame clones and lacks some. This table holds about 190,000 clones, around 87% found once. The TCR originated in an adult in good health. The sequencing here drew on peripheral blood, taken on day 0 of MenACWY control vaccination. The V gene is TRBV5-1, the J gene TRBJ1-1; D ambiguous. Here the CDR3 DNA reads TGCGCCAGCAGCTTGGACGGGTTTATGAACACTGAAGCTTTCTTT. Its translation is CASSLDGFMNTEAFF.